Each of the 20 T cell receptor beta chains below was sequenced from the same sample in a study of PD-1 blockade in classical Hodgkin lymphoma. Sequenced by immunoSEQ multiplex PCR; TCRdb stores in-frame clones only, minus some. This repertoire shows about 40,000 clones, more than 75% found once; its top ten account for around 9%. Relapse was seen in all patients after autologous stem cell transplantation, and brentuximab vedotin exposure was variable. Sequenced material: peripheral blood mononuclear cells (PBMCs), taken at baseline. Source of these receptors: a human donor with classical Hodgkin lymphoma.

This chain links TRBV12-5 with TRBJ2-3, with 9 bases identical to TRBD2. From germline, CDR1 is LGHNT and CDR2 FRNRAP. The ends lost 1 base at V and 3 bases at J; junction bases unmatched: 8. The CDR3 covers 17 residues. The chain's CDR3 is CASGLALPGLATDTQYF. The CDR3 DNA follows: TGTGCTAGTGGTTTGGCCCTGCCGGGACTAGCAACAGATACGCAGTATTTT.

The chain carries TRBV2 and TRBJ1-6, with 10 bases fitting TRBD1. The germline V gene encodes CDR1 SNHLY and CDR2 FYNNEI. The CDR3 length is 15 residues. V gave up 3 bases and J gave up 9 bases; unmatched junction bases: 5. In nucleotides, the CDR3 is TGTGCCAGCAGTGATCTGGGACAGGGGCCTTCACCCCTCCACTTT. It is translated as CASSDLGQGPSPLHF. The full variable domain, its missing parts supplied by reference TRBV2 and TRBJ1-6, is EPEVTQTPSHQVTQMGQEVILRCVPISNHLYFYWYRQILGQKVEFLVSFYNNEISEKSEIFDDQFSVERPDGSNFTLKIRSTKLEDSAMYFCASSDLGQGPSPLHFGNGTRLTVT.

The CDR3 DNA is TGTGCCAGCAGCCCTCTAGCGGGAGGAGGCGATGAGCAGTTCTTC. Its translation: CASSPLAGGGDEQFF. The V and J genes are TRBV9 and TRBJ2-1; 11 bases are a match to TRBD2. V shed 4 bases, J shed 8 bases, and the junction held 8 bases outside the gene matches. This CDR3 spans 15 amino acids. CDR1 and CDR2 from the germline V gene are SGDLS and YYNGEE. Supplemented by reference TRBV9 and TRBJ2-1, the full variable domain reads DSGVTQTPKHLITATGQRVTLRCSPRSGDLSVYWYQQSLDQGLQFLIQYYNGEERAKGNILERFSAQQFPDLHSELNLSSLELGDSALYFCASSPLAGGGDEQFFGPGTRLTVL.

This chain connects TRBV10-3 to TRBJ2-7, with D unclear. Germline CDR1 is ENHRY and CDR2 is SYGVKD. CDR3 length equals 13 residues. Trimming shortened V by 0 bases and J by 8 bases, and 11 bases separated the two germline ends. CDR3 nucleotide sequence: TGTGCCATCAGTGAGTCAGACTCCTGGAAGCAGTACTTC. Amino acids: CAISESDSWKQYF.

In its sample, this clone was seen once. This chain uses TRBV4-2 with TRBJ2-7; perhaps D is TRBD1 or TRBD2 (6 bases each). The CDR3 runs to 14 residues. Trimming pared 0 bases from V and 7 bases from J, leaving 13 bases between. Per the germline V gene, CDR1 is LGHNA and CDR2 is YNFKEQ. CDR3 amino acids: CASSQEARGEEQYF. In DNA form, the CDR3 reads TGTGCCAGCAGCCAAGAAGCAAGGGGGGAGGAGCAGTACTTC.

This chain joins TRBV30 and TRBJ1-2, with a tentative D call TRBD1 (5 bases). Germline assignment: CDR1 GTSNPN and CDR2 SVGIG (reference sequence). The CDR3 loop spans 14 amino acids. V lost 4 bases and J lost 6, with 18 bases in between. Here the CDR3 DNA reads TGTGCCTGGACCGCAGTAGAGGGGTGGAATGGCTACACCTTC. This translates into CAWTAVEGWNGYTF.

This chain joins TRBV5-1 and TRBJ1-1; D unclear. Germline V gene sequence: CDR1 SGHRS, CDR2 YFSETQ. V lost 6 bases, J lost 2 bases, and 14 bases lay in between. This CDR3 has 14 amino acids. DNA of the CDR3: TGCGCCAGCAACTTAGACACGTTCAACACTGAAGCTTTCTTT. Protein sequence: CASNLDTFNTEAFF.

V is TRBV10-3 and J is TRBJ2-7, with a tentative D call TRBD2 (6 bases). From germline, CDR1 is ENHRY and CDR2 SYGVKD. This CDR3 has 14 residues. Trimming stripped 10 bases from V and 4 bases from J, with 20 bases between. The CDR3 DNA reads TGTGCCAGTACCAGGACGGGAGATACTTACGAGCAGTACTTC. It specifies CASTRTGDTYEQYF.

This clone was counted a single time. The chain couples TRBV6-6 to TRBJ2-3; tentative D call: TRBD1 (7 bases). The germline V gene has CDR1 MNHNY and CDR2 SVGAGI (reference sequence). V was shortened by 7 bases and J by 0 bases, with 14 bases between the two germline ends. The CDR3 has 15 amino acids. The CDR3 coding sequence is TGTGCCAGCACCCCCAGGGGGGCTAGCACAGATACGCAGTATTTT. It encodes CASTPRGASTDTQYF.

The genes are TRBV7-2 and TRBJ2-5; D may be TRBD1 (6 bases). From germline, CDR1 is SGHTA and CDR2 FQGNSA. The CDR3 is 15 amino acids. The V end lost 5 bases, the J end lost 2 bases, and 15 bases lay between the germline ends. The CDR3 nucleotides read TGTGCCAGCAGCATACATACAGGGTTTCAAGAGACCCAGTACTTC. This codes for CASSIHTGFQETQYF. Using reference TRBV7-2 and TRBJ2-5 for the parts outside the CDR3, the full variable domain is GAGVSQSPSNKVTEKGKDVELRCDPISGHTALYWYRQSLGQGLEFLIYFQGNSAPDKSGLPSDRFSAERTGGSVSTLTIQRTQQEDSAVYLCASSIHTGFQETQYFGPGTRLLVL.

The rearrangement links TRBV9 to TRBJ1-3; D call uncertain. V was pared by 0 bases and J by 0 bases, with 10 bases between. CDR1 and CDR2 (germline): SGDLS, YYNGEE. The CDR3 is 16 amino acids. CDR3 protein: CASSVDGSNSGNTIYF. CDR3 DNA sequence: TGTGCCAGCAGCGTAGATGGGTCTAACTCTGGAAACACCATATATTTT.

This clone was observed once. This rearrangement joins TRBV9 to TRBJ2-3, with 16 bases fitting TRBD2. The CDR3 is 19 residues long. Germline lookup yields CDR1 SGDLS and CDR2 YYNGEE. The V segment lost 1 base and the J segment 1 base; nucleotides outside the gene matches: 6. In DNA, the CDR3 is TGTGCCAGCAGCGTATTGGGACTAGCGGGAGGGCCTGGCACAGATACGCAGTATTTT. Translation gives CASSVLGLAGGPGTDTQYF. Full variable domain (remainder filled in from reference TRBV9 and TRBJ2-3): DSGVTQTPKHLITATGQRVTLRCSPRSGDLSVYWYQQSLDQGLQFLIQYYNGEERAKGNILERFSAQQFPDLHSELNLSSLELGDSALYFCASSVLGLAGGPGTDTQYFGPGTRLTVL.

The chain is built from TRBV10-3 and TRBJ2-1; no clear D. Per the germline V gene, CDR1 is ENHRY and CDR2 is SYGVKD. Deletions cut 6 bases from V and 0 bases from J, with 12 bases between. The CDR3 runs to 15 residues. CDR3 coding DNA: TGTGCCATCAGCATCGACATGGCCTCCTACAATGAGCAGTTCTTC. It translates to CAISIDMASYNEQFF.

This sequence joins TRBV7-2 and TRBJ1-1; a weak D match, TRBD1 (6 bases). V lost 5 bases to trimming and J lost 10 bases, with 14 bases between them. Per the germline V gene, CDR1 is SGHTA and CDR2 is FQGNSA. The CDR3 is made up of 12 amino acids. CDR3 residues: CASSPNRVRAFF. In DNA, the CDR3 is TGTGCCAGCAGCCCTAACAGGGTAAGAGCTTTCTTT.

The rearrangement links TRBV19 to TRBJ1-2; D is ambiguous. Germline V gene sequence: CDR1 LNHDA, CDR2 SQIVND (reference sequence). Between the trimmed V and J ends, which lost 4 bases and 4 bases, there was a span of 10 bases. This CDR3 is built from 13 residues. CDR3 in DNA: TGTGCCAGTAGTAAGGACGGATCCTATGGCTACACCTTC. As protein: CASSKDGSYGYTF.

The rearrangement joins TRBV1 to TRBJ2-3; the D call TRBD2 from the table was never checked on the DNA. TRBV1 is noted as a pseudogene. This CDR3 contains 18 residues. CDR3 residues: CTSSQHGLAGGRADTQYF. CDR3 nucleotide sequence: TGCACCAGCAGCCAACATGGACTAGCGGGAGGGCGGGCAGATACGCAGTATTTT.

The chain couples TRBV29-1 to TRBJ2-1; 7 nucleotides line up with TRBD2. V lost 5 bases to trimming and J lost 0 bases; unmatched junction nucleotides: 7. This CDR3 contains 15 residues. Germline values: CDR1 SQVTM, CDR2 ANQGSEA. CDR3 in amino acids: CSVQSGKGSYNEQFF. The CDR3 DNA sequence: TGCAGCGTTCAGAGCGGGAAGGGCTCCTACAATGAGCAGTTCTTC.

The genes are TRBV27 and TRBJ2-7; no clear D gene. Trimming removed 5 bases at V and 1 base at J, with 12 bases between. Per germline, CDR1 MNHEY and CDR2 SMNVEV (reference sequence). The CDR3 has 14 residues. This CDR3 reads CASSLQGISYEQYF. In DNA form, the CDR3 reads TGTGCCAGCAGTCTGCAAGGGATTTCCTACGAGCAGTACTTC.

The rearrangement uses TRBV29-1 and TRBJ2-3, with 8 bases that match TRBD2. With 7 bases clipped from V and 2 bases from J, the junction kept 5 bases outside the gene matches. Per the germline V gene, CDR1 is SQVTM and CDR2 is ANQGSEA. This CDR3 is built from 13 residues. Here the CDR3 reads CSGCSGNTDTQYF. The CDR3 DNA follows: TGCAGCGGTTGTAGCGGGAACACAGATACGCAGTATTTT.

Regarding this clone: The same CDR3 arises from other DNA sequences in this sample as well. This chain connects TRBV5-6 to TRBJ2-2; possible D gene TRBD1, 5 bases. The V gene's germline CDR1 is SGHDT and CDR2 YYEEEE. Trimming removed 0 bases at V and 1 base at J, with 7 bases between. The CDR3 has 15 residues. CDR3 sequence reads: CASSLVDRNTGELFF. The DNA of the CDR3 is TGTGCCAGCAGCTTGGTTGACAGGAACACCGGGGAGCTGTTTTTT.